These T cell receptor beta chains were read from a single sample in a study of T cells in Graves' hyperthyroidism and ophthalmopathy. From the multiplex PCR reads, TCRdb called clonotypes with MiXCR, one entry per CDR3 protein. Here the sample spans hundreds of thousands of distinct CDR3 sequences, about 15% being singletons. The source material was blood. These TCRs come from a man between 18 and 29 years old with Graves' ophthalmopathy. Each CDR3 is given with its conserved first and last residue. Fields, in order: clone size, V gene, CDR3 length, J gene, D gene, CDR3 DNA, CDR3 protein. D genes are given only for firm matches. Not all rows give a size; the values are once, few, many and, for expanded clones, a class.

>few|TRBV11-3|14|TRBJ2-7|TRBD1
TGTGCCAGCAGCTTATCACCAACAGGGGCCGAGCAGTACTTC
CASSLSPTGAEQYF
>-|TRBV4-1|15|TRBJ2-7|TRBD1
TGCGCCAGCAGCCAAGCTGGGACAGGGTTCTACGAGCAGTACTTC
CASSQAGTGFYEQYF
>once|TRBV27|13|TRBJ2-7|-
TGTGCCGGCAGCTCGGGGGATTCTTACGAGCAGTACTTC
CAGSSGDSYEQYF
>-|TRBV6-2/TRBV6-3|14|TRBJ1-2|-
TGTGCCAGCAGTTACTCGTCTTTGTTGGAGGGCTACACCTTC
CASSYSSLLEGYTF
>-|TRBV14|14|TRBJ1-3|-
TGTGCCAGCAGCCTCCGGGTTGGAGGAAACACCATATATTTT
CASSLRVGGNTIYF
>many|TRBV20-1|15|TRBJ2-3|TRBD2
TGCAGTGCTAGAGATTCGGCGGGGGGAACAGATACGCAGTATTTT
CSARDSAGGTDTQYF
>few|TRBV18|16|TRBJ1-4|-
TGTGCCAGCTCACCCCAACCGGGCGCCTTAAATGAAAAACTGTTTTTT
CASSPQPGALNEKLFF
>many|TRBV12-3/TRBV12-4|14|TRBJ2-1|-
TGTGCCAGCACCGGGCCGTCTTCTCTAGGGGAGCAGTTCTTC
CASTGPSSLGEQFF
>-|TRBV4-1|17|TRBJ1-2|TRBD1
TGCGCCAGCAGCCAAGTTCCTTCTCACAGGGGCCAGGATGGCTACACCTTC
CASSQVPSHRGQDGYTF
>few|TRBV10-3|15|TRBJ2-7|TRBD1
TGTGCCATCAGTAGTACTGACAGGGGACCTTACGAGCAGTACTTC
CAISSTDRGPYEQYF
>many|TRBV7-8|16|TRBJ2-2|-
TGTGCCAGCAGCTTATATACCGGTAGCCGGGCCGGGGAGCTGTTTTTT
CASSLYTGSRAGELFF
>few|TRBV30|13|TRBJ2-7|-
TGTGCCGGCGGCCACCCGGGGTCCTACGAGCAGTACTTC
CAGGHPGSYEQYF
>-|TRBV27|15|TRBJ2-1|TRBD2
TGTGCCAGCAGCCCGACTAGCGGGAGAGGGAATGAGCAGTTCTTC
CASSPTSGRGNEQFF
>many|TRBV18|15|TRBJ1-2|-
TGTGCCAGCTCACCGTTCGGGGGCGAGGGCTATGGCTACACCTTC
CASSPFGGEGYGYTF
>many|TRBV5-1|15|TRBJ1-5|-
TGCGCCAGCAGCTTGGCCCCAGGGGTTGCTCAGCCCCAGCATTTT
CASSLAPGVAQPQHF
>many|TRBV20-1|15|TRBJ2-3|TRBD2
TGCAGTGCTAGGGACTGGACTAGATCCACAGATACGCAGTATTTT
CSARDWTRSTDTQYF
>many|TRBV20-1|12|TRBJ1-2|-
TGCAGTGCTAGAGACCCTGCGGAAGGCTACACCTTC
CSARDPAEGYTF
>few|TRBV5-6|16|TRBJ1-1|-
TGTGCCAGCAGCTTGCATAGGGGTAGAGTACTTACTGAAGCTTTCTTT
CASSLHRGRVLTEAFF
>-|TRBV4-2|16|TRBJ2-7|TRBD2
TGTGCCAGCAGCCAAGTCGTGGCGGGGGGGTCCTACGAGCAGTACTTC
CASSQVVAGGSYEQYF
>once|TRBV20-1|14|TRBJ1-1|TRBD1
TGCAGTGCTCGAACCCAGACAGGGGGCACTGAAGCTTTCTTT
CSARTQTGGTEAFF
>many|TRBV11-3|14|TRBJ2-1|TRBD2
TGTGCCAGCAGCCGGACTAGCGGGGGGACGGAGCAGTTCTTC
CASSRTSGGTEQFF
>many|TRBV11-3|16|TRBJ2-3|TRBD2
TGTGCCAGCAGCCGGACTAGCGGGGGGCGCACAGATACGCAGTATTTT
CASSRTSGGRTDTQYF
>many|TRBV29-1|12|TRBJ1-1|-
TGCAGCGTTGCTCGGTCGAACACTGAAGCTTTCTTT
CSVARSNTEAFF
>many|TRBV30|13|TRBJ1-4|-
TGTGCCTGGAGGCTACAGTTTAATGAAAAACTGTTTTTT
CAWRLQFNEKLFF
>-|TRBV20-1|12|TRBJ2-7|-
TGCAGTGCTAGAGCTCCCTCCTACGAGCAGTACTTC
CSARAPSYEQYF
>-|TRBV3-1|14|TRBJ2-7|-
TGTGCCAGCAGCCGAACAAATCCGCCCTACGAGCAGTACTTC
CASSRTNPPYEQYF
>-|TRBV6-2/TRBV6-3|17|TRBJ2-4|-
TGTGCCAGCAGTCGAATTATTAGCGGACTAGCCAAAAACATTCAGTACTTC
CASSRIISGLAKNIQYF
>-|TRBV25-1|12|TRBJ2-7|-
TGTGCCAGCAGCAACCCAAGCCACGAGCAGTACTTC
CASSNPSHEQYF
>many|TRBV7-6|13|TRBJ1-2|-
TGTGCCAGCAGCTTAGAACAGGGCTATGGCTACACCTTC
CASSLEQGYGYTF
>many|TRBV12-5|11|TRBJ2-5|-
TGTGCTAGCAGGGTGGGAGAGACCCAGTACTTC
CASRVGETQYF
>many|TRBV15|13|TRBJ1-1|-
TGTGCCACCAGCTTGGACAGAGGCACTGAAGCTTTCTTT
CATSLDRGTEAFF
>-|TRBV5-1|18|TRBJ2-2|-
TGCGCCAGCAGCTTGGCCAAATGGCTAAACTGGCCCACCGGGGAGCTGTTTTTT
CASSLAKWLNWPTGELFF
>-|TRBV5-5|13|TRBJ2-7|-
TGTGCCAGCTGCTCGGGTCTCAGGCTCGAGCAGTACTTC
CASCSGLRLEQYF
>many|TRBV7-8|17|TRBJ2-7|-
TGTGCCAGCCTGGAGTCCCGGGGGATTAGGAGCTCCTACGAGCAGTACTTC
CASLESRGIRSSYEQYF
>many|TRBV2|12|TRBJ1-1|TRBD1
TGTGCCAGCAGCCTACTTGGGACAGTGGCTTTCTTT
CASSLLGTVAFF
>many|TRBV2|15|TRBJ2-2|TRBD1
TGTGCCAGCAGTCCGGACAGGGCTAACACCGGGGAGCTGTTTTTT
CASSPDRANTGELFF